Shown below are 6 T cell receptor beta chains from a single sample sequenced in a study of shared clonotypes between healthy human individuals. TCRdb keeps only in-frame clones here, not all; method: immunoSEQ multiplex PCR. The table has about 2.3 million clones, approximately 95% seen once. Sequencing was carried out using naive CD4+ T cells from PBMCs. Subset: CD45RA+ positively selected. The origin of the receptors is a young man in good health. Some clones in this sample may be carry-over from other donors' samples.

The J gene is TRBJ1-5, the V gene TRBV28; the D gene is possibly TRBD1 (5 bases). The CDR3 length is 14 residues. V lost 8 bases and J 6 bases, leaving 17 bases between the germline ends. Germline CDR1 MDHEN, CDR2 SYDVKM. The CDR3 is CASYTPGFGQPQHF. The CDR3 coding sequence is TGTGCCAGCTATACACCAGGGTTCGGTCAGCCCCAGCATTTT.

V gene TRBV6-1 combines with J gene TRBJ1-2; D ambiguous. This CDR3 contains 12 residues. CDR1 MNHNS and CDR2 SASEGT come from the germline V gene. V dropped 6 bases and J dropped 4 bases, with 9 bases sitting between them. This CDR3 is CASSLTFYGYTF. The CDR3 bases are TGTGCCAGCAGCCTCACCTTCTATGGCTACACCTTC.

The chain recombines TRBV7-3 with TRBJ2-1, with 15 bases lining up with TRBD2. This CDR3 contains 16 residues. After removal of 5 bases from V and 7 bases from J, the junction contained 6 bases not matched to a gene. Germline CDR1 reads SGHTA; CDR2 reads FQGTGA. The CDR3 DNA reads TGTGCCAGCAGCAAAGGGACTAGCGGGAGGCGGAATGAGCAGTTCTTC. Translating gives CASSKGTSGRRNEQFF. Based on the CDR3 plus reference TRBV7-3 and TRBJ2-1, the full variable domain is GAGVSQTPSNKVTEKGKYVELRCDPISGHTALYWYRQSLGQGPEFLIYFQGTGAADDSGLPNDRFFAVRPEGSVSTLKIQRTERGDSAVYLCASSKGTSGRRNEQFFGPGTRLTVL.

This rearrangement joins TRBV25-1 to TRBJ2-5; 8 nucleotides agree with TRBD1. The ends lost 3 bases at V and 5 bases at J; junction bases unmatched: 5. The CDR3 extends over 14 amino acids. From germline, CDR1 is MGHDK and CDR2 SYGVNS. The CDR3 bases are TGTGCCAGCAGTGAGAGGACAGGGCGGGAGACCCAGTACTTC. Translation gives CASSERTGRETQYF.

On this clone: Within the sample, other DNA sequences also encode this same CDR3. The rearrangement joins TRBV28 to TRBJ2-1; the D gene is possibly TRBD2 (5 bases). The CDR3 loop spans 11 amino acids. Trimming took off 6 bases at V and 7 bases at J, with 7 bases between the two ends. In germline, CDR1 is MDHEN, CDR2 SYDVKM. The CDR3 DNA sequence: TGTGCCAGCAGCGCGGGTAATGAGCAGTTCTTC. Its protein is CASSAGNEQFF. Variable domain in full (rest from reference TRBV28 and TRBJ2-1): DVKVTQSSRYLVKRTGEKVFLECVQDMDHENMFWYRQDPGLGLRLIYFSYDVKMKEKGDIPEGYSVSREKKERFSLILESASTNQTSMYLCASSAGNEQFFGPGTRLTVL.

This rearrangement joins TRBV5-1 to TRBJ2-1, with 12 bases lining up with TRBD2. J gave up 2 bases and V 3 bases, and 9 bases lay outside the gene matches. CDR1 and CDR2 from the germline V gene are SGHRS and YFSETQ. The CDR3 has 18 amino acids. CDR3 DNA sequence: TGCGCCAGCAGCTCGACTAGCGGGAGTTCAGGGGCCTACAATGAGCAGTTCTTC. It codes for CASSSTSGSSGAYNEQFF.